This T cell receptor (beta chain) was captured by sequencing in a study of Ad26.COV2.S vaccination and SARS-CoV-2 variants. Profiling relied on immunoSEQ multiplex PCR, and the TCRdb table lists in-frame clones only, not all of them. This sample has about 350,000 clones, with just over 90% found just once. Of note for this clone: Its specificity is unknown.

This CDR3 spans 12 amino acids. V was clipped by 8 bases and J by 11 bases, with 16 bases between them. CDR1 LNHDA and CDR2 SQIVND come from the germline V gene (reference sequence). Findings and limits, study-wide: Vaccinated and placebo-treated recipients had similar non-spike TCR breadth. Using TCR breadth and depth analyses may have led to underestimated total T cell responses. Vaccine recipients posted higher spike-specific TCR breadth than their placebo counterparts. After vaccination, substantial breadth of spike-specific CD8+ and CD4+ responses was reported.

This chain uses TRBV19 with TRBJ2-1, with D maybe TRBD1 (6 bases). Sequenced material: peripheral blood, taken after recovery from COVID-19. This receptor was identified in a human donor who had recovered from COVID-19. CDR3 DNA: TGTGCCAGTCTGGGGGCAGGGCTAAAGCAGTTCTTC. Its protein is CASLGAGLKQFF.